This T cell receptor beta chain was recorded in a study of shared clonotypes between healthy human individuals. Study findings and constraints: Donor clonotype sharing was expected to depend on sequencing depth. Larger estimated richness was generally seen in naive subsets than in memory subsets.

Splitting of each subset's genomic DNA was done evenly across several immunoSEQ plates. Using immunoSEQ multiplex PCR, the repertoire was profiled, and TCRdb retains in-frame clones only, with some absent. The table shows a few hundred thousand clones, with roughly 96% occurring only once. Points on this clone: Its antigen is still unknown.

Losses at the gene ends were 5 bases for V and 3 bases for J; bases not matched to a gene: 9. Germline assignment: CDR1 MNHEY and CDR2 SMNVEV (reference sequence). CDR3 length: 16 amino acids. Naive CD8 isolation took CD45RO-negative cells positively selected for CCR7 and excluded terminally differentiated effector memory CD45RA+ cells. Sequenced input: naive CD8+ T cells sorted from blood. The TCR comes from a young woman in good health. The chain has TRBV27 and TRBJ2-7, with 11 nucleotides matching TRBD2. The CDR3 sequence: CASSIEGTSGLYEQYF. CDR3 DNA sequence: TGTGCCAGCAGTATAGAGGGGACTAGCGGACTCTACGAGCAGTACTTC.